This TCR beta chain originates from a study of response to subunit inactivated influenza vaccine. The study, taken as a whole, reports: Authors suggested few new T cells are recruited by each seasonal influenza vaccination.

TCRdb reanalysed the RT-PCR reads using MiXCR and keeps one entry per CDR3 protein. This sample has a few hundred thousand distinct CDR3 sequences, with approximately 14% found just once. With regard to this clonotype: As yet, its antigen is unknown.

The sequencing used PBMCs from blood, collected approximately 13 days after vaccination. This clonotype was obtained from a man aged 45-65 years who received an inactivated influenza vaccine.

The CDR3 region is CASSDTYGYNEQFF. The CDR3 DNA is TGTGCCAGCAGTGACACTTATGGGTACAATGAGCAGTTCTTC. The gene calls are TRBV12-3 or TRBV12-4 and TRBJ2-1; D call uncertain. Trimming cost V 5 bases and J 4 bases, with 12 bases left between them. CDR3 length equals 14 residues.